This T cell receptor beta chain is drawn from a study of T-cell reconstitution after alpha-beta-depleted transplantation in children. The germline V gene has CDR1 SNHLY and CDR2 FYNNEI. The V and J ends lost 3 bases and 2 bases respectively, with 8 bases between them. This CDR3 has 13 residues. Construction of the TCRbeta library involved unique molecular identifiers. In TCRdb, the PCR reads were re-called with MiXCR into one record per CDR3 protein. Of a few hundred thousand distinct CDR3 sequences in the sample, 13% were seen once. This receptor was taken from a human donor who donated a stem cell graft to a child with Fanconi anemia. The V and J genes are TRBV2 and TRBJ2-7; D possibly matches TRBD1 or TRBD2 (5 bases each). The sequencing used PBMCs, collected from the stem cell graft. The CDR3 here is CASSEGVAYEQYF. The CDR3 DNA sequence: TGTGCCAGCAGTGAGGGGGTCGCCTACGAGCAGTACTTC.